The present T cell receptor beta chain was sequenced within a study of shared clonotypes between healthy human individuals. In the case of this clone: Other DNA variants within this sample encode the same CDR3.

Donors included only healthy HIV-negative adults lacking recent acute infections or vaccinations. The donor cohort consisted entirely of Caucasian adults residing in Nashville, Tennessee. Data came from immunoSEQ multiplex PCR; TCRdb stores just in-frame clones and leaves some out. The table shows 1,400,000 or so clones, with roughly 98.5% occurring only once. Germline V CDR1 and CDR2: SGHRS, YFSETQ. Trimming took 4 bases from V and 4 from J; bases not matched to a gene: 4. The CDR3 is made up of 15 amino acids. This chain joins TRBV5-1 and TRBJ2-3, with 12 positions matching TRBD2. Sequencing was performed on naive CD4+ T cells sorted from blood. Subset specified: CD45RA+ positively selected. This receptor was taken from a man younger than 45 in good health. The CDR3 loop is CASSARLAGADTQYF. The DNA for the CDR3 is TGCGCCAGCAGCGCCAGACTAGCGGGAGCAGATACGCAGTATTTT.